This T cell receptor beta chain originates from a study of cytomegalovirus exposure and HLA in healthy donors. PCR involved 60 Vbeta and 13 Jbeta primers. Assay used: immunoSEQ multiplex PCR; TCRdb lists only in-frame clones, some missing. This listing includes about 210,000 clones. Trimming at V came to 7 bases and at J to 5 bases, leaving 1 base not matched to a gene. The germline CDR1 and CDR2 sequences are SQVTM and ANQGSEA. The length of the CDR3 is 10 residues. The sequencing sample was made of PBMCs. The chain carries TRBV29-1 and TRBJ1-1; 7 positions agree with TRBD1. The sequence was obtained from a woman aged 25 to 39 in good health and CMV-seropositive. The CDR3 protein is CSGQGTEAFF. For the CDR3, the DNA is TGCAGCGGACAGGGAACTGAAGCTTTCTTT.